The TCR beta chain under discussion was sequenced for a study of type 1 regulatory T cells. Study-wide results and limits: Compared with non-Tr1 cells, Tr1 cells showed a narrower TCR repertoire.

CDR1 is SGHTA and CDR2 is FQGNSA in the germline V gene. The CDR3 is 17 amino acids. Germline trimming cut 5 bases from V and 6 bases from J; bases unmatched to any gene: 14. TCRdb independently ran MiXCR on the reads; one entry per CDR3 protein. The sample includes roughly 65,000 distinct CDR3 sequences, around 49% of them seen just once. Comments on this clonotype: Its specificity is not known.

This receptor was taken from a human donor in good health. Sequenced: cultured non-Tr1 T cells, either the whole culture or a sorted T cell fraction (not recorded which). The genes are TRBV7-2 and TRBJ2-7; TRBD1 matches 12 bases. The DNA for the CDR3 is TGTGCCAGCAGCCCTGGTGCGTATGGGACAGGGGGCGGCGAGCAGTACTTC. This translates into CASSPGAYGTGGGEQYF.